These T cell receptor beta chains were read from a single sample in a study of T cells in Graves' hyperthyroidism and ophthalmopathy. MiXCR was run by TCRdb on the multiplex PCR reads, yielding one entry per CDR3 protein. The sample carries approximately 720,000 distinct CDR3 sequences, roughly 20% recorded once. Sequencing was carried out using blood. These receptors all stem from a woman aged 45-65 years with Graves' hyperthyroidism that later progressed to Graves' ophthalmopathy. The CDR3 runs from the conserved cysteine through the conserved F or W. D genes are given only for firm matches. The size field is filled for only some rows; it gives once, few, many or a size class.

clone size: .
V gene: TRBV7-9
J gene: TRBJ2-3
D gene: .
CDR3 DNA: TGTGCCAGCAACTTAGCCCCAGATACGCAGTATTTT
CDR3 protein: CASNLAPDTQYF

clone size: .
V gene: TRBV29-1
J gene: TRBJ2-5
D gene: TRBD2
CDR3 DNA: TGCAGCGGAACCAACCGGGGGGGTTCCGCAACCGAGACCCAGTACTTC
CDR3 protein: CSGTNRGGSATETQYF

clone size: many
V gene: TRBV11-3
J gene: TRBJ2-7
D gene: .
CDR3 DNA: TGTGCCAGCAGCGAAAATACCGTCGACGAGCAGTACTTC
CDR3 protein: CASSENTVDEQYF

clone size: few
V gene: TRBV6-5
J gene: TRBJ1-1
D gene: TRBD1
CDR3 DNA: TGTGCCAGCAGTTACCTCGACAGGGGGGAGGCTTTCTTT
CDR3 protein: CASSYLDRGEAFF

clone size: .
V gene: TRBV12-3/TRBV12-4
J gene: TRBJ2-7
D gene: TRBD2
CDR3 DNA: TGTGCCAGCAGCCAAACTAGCGGAAGAGGATACGAGCAGTACTTC
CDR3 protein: CASSQTSGRGYEQYF

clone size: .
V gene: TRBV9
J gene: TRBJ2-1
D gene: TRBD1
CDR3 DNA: TGTGCCAGCACCATCTCCGGGACAGTAAGCTACAATGAGCAGTTCTTC
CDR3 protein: CASTISGTVSYNEQFF

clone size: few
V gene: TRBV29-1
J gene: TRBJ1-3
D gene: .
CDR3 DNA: TGCAGCGTTGCTCAGGGAGGTGGAAACACCATATATTTT
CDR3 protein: CSVAQGGGNTIYF

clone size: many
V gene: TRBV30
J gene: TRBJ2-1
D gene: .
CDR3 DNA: TGTGCCTGGAGTGATACAGCGTTCCATTACAATGAGCAGTTCTTC
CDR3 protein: CAWSDTAFHYNEQFF

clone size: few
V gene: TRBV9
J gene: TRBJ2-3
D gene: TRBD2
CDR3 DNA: TGTGCCAGCAGCGTTGCGGGGGGGGAAGATACGCAGTATTTT
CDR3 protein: CASSVAGGEDTQYF

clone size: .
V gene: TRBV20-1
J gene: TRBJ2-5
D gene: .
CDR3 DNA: TGCAGTGCACCCTATCAGGGCAGGGCAACCCCCGAGACCCAGTACTTC
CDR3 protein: CSAPYQGRATPETQYF

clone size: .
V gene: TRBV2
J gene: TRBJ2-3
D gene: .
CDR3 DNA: TGTGCCAGCAGTGGGGAAGGGACGGGCGGGGATACGCAGTATTTT
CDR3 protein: CASSGEGTGGDTQYF

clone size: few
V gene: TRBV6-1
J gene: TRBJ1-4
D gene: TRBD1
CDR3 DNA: TGTGCCAGCAAGAGCGCGGACAGGGGTAGCAAAAAACTGTTTTTT
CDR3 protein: CASKSADRGSKKLFF

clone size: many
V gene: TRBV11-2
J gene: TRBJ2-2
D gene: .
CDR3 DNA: TGTGCCAGCAGCTTGGGCCTCGTTGGCACCGGGGAGCTGTTTTTT
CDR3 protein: CASSLGLVGTGELFF

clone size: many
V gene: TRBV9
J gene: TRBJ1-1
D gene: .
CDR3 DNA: TGTGCCAGCAGCGTAGGTTGGTCTAACACTGAAGCTTTCTTT
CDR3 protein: CASSVGWSNTEAFF

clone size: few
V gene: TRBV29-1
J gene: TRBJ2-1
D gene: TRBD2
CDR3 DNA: TGCAGCGTTGAAGACCGACTAGCGGGGGGTGAGCAGTTCTTC
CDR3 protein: CSVEDRLAGGEQFF

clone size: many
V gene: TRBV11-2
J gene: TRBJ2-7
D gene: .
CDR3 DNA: TGTGCCAGCAGCTTAGATGGCAGAATGAGCTCCTACGAGCAGTACTTC
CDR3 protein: CASSLDGRMSSYEQYF

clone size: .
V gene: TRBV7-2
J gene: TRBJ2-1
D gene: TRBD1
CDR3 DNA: TGTGCCAGCAGCTCTAGACAGGGTGGTAATGAGCAGTTCTTC
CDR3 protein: CASSSRQGGNEQFF

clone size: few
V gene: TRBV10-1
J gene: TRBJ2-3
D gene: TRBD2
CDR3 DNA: TGCGCCAGCAGCTCCGGGACTAGCGGCGCAGATACGCAGTATTTT
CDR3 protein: CASSSGTSGADTQYF

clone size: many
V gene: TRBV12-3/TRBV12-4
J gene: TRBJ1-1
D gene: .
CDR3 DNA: TGTGCCAGCACCCTTATGGGCACTGAAGCTTTCTTT
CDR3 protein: CASTLMGTEAFF

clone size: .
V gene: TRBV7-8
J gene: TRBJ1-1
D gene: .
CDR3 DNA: TGTGCCAGCAGCGTCGACAGGACTGAAGCTTTCTTT
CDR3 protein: CASSVDRTEAFF

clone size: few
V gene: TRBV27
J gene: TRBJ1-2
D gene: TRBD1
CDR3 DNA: TGTGCCAGCCGGCAGGGGGTCCAGGCTAACTATGGCTACACCTTC
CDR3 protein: CASRQGVQANYGYTF

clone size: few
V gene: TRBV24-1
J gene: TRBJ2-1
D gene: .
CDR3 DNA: TGTGCCACCAGTGACCCAAGGTGGTACAATGAGCAGTTCTTC
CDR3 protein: CATSDPRWYNEQFF

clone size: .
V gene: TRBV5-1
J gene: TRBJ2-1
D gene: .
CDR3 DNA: TGCGCCAGCAGCTTGGTTAGCGGAGATTCCAATGAGCAGTTCTTC
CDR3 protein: CASSLVSGDSNEQFF

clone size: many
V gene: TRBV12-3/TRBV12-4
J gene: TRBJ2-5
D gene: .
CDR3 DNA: TGTGCCAGCAGTTTCTCGCAAGGCGGGGAGACCCAGTACTTC
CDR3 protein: CASSFSQGGETQYF

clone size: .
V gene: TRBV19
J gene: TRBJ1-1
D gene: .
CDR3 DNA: TGTGCCAGTAGTTGGCAGATCAACACTGAAGCTTTCTTT
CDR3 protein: CASSWQINTEAFF

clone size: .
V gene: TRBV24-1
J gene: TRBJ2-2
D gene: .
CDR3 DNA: TGTGCCACCAGTGGTCATCGGGACATGGGCACCGGGGAGCTGTTTTTT
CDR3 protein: CATSGHRDMGTGELFF

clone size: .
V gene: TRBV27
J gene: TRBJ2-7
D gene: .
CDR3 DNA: TGTGCCAGCAGTAGGGCCACAGCCTCACACGAGCAGTACTTC
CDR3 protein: CASSRATASHEQYF